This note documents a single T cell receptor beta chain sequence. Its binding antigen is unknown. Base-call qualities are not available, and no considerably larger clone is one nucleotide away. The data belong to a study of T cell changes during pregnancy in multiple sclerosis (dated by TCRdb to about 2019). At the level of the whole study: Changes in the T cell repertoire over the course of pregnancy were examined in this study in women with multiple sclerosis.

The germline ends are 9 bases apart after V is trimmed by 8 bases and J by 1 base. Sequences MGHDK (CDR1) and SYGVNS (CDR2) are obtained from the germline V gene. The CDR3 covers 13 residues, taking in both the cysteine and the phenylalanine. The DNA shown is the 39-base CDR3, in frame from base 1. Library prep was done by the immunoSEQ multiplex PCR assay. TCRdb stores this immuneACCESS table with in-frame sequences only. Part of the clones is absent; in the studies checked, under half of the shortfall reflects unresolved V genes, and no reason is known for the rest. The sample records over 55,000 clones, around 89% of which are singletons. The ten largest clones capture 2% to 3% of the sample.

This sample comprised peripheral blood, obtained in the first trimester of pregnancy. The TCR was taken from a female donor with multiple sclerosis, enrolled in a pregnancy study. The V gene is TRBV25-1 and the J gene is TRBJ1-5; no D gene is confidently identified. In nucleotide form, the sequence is TGTGCCAGCGGGCATGGGAGCAATCAGCCCCAGCATTTT. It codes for CASGHGSNQPQHF.